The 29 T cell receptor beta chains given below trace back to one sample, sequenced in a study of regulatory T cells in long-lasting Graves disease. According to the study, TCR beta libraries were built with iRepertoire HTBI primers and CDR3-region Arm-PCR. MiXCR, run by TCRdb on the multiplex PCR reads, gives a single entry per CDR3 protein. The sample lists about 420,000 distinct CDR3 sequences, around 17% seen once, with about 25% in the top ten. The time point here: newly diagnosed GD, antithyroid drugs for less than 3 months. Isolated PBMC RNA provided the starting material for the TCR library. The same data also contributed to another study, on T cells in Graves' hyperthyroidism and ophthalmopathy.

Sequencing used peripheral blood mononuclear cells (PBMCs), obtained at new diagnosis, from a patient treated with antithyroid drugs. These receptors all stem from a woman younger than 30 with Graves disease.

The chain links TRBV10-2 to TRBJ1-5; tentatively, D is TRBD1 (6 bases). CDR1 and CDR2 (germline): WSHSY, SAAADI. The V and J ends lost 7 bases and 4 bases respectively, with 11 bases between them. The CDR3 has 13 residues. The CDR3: CASTEGGNQPQHF. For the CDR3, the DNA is TGCGCCAGCACCGAAGGGGGGAATCAGCCCCAGCATTTT.

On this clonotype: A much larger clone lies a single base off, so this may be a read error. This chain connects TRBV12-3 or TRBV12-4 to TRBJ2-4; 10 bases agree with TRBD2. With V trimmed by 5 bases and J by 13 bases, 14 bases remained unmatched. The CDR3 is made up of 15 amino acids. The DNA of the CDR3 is TGTGCCAGCAGTACTAGCGGGATCCGCTACAATGAGCAGTACTTC. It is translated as CASSTSGIRYNEQYF.

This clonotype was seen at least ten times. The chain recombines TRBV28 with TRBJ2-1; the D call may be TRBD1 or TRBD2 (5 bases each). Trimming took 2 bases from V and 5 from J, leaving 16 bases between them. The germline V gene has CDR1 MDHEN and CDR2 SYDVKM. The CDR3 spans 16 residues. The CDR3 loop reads CASSLNMGDLDNEQFF. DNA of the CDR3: TGTGCCAGCAGTTTAAATATGGGGGATCTGGACAATGAGCAGTTCTTC.

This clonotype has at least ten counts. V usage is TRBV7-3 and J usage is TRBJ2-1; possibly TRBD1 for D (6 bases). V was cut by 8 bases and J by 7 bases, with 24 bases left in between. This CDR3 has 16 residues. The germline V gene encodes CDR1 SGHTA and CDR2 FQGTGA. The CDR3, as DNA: TGTGCCAGCGCACTGAGGTTTGGGGGCCGGGGTAATGAGCAGTTCTTC. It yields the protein CASALRFGGRGNEQFF.

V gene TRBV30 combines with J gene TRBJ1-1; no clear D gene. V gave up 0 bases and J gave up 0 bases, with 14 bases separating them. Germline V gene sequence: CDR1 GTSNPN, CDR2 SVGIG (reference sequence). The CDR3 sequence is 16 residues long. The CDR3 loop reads CAWSVRRTLMNTEAFF. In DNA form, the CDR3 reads TGTGCCTGGAGTGTACGCCGGACCCTAATGAACACTGAAGCTTTCTTT.

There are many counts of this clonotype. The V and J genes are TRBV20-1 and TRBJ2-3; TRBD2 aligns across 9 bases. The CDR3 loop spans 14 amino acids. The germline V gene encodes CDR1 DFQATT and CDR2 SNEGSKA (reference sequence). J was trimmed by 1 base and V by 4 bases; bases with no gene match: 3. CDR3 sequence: CSANSGSGTDTQYF. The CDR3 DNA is TGCAGTGCTAATAGCGGGAGTGGCACAGATACGCAGTATTTT.

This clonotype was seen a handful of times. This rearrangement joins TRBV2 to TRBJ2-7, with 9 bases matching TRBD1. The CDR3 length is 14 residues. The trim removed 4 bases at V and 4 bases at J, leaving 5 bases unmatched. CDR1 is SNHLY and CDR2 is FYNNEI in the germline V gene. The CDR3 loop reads CASSGQQGAYEQYF. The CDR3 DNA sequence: TGTGCCAGCAGTGGGCAACAGGGGGCTTACGAGCAGTACTTC.

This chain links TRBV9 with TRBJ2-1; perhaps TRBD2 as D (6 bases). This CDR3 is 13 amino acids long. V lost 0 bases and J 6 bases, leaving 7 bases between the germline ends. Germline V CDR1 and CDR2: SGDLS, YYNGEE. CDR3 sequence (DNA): TGTGCCAGCAGCGTAGCGACTAGCAATGAGCAGTTCTTC. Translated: CASSVATSNEQFF.

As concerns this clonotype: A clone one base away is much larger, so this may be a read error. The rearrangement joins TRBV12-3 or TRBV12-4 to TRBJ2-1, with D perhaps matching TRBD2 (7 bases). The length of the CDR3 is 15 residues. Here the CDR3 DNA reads TGTGCCAGCAGTTCCACCTCGCCGGGGGGCAATGAGCAGTCCTTC. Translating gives CASSSTSPGGNEQSF.

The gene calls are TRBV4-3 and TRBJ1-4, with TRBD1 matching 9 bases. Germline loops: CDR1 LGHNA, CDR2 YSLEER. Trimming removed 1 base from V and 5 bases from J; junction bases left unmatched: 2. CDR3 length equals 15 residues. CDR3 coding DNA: TGCGCCAGCAGCCAAGTCGGGACAGGGAATGAAAAACTGTTTTTT. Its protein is CASSQVGTGNEKLFF.

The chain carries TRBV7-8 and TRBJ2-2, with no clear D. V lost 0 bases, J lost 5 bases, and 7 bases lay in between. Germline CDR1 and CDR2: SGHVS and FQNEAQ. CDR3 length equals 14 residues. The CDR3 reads CASSLAMGTGELFF. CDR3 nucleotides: TGTGCCAGCAGCTTAGCGATGGGAACCGGGGAGCTGTTTTTT.

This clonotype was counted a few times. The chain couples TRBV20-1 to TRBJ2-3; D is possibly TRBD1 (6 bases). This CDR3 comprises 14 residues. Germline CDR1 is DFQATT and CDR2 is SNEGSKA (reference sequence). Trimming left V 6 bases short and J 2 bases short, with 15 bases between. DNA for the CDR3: TGCAGTGCAGAAAGCAGGGGTTCCACAGATACGCAGTATTTT. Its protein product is CSAESRGSTDTQYF.

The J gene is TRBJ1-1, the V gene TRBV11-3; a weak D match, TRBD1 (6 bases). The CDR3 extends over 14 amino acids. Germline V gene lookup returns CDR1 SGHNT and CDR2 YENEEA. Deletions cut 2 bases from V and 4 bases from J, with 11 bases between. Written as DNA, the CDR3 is TGTGCCAGCAGCTTATCAGGGGCTCGCACTGAAGCTTTCTTT. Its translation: CASSLSGARTEAFF.

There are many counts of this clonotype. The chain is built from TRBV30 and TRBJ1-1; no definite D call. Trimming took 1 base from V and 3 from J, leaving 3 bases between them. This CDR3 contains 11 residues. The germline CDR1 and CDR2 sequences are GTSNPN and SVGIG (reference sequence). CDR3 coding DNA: TGTGCCTGGAGTGGGGACACTGAAGCTTTCTTT. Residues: CAWSGDTEAFF.

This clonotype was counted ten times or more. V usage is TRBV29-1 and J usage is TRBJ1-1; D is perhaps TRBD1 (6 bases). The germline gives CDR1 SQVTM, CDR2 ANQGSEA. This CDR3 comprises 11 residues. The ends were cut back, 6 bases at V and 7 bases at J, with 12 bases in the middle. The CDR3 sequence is CSVEDSLEAFF. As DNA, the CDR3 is TGCAGCGTAGAGGACAGTCTTGAAGCTTTCTTT. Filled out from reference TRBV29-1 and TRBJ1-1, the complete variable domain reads SAVISQKPSRDICQRGTSLTIQCQVDSQVTMMFWYRQQPGQSLTLIATANQGSEATYESGFVIDKFPISRPNLTFSTLTVSNMSPEDSSIYLCSVEDSLEAFFGQGTRLTVV.

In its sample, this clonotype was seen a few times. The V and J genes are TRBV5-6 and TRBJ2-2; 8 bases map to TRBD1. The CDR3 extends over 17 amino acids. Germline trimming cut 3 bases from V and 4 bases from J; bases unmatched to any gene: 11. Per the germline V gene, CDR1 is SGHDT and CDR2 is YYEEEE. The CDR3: CASSSQELDRGTGELFF. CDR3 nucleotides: TGTGCCAGCAGCTCCCAAGAGCTAGACAGGGGCACCGGGGAGCTGTTTTTT.

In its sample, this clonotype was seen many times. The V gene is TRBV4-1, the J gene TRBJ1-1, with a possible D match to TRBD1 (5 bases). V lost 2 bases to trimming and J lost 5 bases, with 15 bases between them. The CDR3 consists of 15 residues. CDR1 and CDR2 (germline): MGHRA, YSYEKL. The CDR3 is CASSQIGGVGTEAFF. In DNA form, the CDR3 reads TGCGCCAGCAGCCAAATCGGAGGGGTTGGTACTGAAGCTTTCTTT.

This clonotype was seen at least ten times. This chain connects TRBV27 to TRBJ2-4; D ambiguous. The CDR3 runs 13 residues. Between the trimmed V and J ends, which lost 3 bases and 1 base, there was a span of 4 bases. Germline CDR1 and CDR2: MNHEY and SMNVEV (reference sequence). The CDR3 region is CASSFSAKNIQYF. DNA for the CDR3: TGTGCCAGCAGTTTTTCCGCCAAAAACATTCAGTACTTC.

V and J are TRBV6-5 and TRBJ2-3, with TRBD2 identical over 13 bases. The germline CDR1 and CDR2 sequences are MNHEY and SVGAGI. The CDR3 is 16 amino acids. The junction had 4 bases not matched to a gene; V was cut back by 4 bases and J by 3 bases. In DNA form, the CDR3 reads TGTGCCAGCAGTTGGACTAGCGGGAGTCGGACAGATACGCAGTATTTT. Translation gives CASSWTSGSRTDTQYF.

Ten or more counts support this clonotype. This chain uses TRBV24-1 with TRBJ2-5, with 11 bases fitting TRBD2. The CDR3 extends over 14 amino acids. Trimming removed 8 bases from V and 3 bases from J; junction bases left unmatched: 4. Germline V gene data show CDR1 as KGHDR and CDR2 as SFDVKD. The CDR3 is CATMGTSGKETQYF. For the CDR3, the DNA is TGTGCCACCATGGGGACTAGCGGTAAAGAGACCCAGTACTTC.

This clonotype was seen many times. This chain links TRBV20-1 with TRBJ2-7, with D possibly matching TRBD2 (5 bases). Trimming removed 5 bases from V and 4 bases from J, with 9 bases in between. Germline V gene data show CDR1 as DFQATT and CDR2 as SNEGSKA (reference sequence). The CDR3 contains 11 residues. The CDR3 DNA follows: TGCAGTGCTCGGCCGGGGTACGAGCAGTACTTC. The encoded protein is CSARPGYEQYF.

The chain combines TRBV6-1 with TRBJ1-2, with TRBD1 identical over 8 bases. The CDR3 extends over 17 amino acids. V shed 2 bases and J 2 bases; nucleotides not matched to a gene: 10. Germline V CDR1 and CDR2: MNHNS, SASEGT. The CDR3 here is CASSEPGQDIPNYGYTF. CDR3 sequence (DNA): TGTGCCAGCAGTGAACCGGGACAGGATATACCCAACTATGGCTACACCTTC.

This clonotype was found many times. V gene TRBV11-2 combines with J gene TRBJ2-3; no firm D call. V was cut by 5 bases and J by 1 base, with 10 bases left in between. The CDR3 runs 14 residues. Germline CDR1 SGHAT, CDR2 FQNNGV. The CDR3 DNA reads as TGTGCCAGCAGCCCATTAGCCGGCACAGATACGCAGTATTTT. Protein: CASSPLAGTDTQYF.

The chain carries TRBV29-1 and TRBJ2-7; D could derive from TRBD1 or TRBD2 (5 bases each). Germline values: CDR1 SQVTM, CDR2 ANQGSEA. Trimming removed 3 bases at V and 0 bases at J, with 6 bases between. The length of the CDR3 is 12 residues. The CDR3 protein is CSVEGRSYEQYF. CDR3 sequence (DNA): TGCAGCGTTGAGGGACGCTCCTACGAGCAGTACTTC.

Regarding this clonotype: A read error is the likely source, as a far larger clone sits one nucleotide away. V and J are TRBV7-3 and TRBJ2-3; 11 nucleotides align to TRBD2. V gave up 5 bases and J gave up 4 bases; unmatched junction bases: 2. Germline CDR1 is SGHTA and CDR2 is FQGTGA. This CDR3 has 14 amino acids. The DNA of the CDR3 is TGTGCCAGCAGCGGGACTAGCGGACCAGATACGCAGTATTTT. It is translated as CASSGTSGPDTQYF.

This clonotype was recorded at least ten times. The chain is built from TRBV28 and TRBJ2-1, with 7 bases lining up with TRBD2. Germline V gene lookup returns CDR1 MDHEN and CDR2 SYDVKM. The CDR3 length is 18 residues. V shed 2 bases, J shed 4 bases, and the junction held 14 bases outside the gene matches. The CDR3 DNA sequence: TGTGCCAGCAGTTTAAACCGCATCGGGACTACTTCGTACAATGAGCAGTTCTTC. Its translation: CASSLNRIGTTSYNEQFF.

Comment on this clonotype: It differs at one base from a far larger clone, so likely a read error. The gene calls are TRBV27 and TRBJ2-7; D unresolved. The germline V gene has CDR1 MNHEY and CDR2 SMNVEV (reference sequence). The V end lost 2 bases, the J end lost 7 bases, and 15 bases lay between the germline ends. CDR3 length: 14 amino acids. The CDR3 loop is CASSLQSSYNEQYF. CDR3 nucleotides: TGTGCCAGCAGTTTACAGAGCTCCTACAATGAGCAGTACTTC.

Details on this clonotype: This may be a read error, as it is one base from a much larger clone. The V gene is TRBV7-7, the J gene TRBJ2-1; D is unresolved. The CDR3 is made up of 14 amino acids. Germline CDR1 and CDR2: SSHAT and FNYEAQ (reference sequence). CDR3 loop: CASSLTGSAETRYF. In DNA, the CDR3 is TGTGCTAGCTCCCTTACTGGTTCCGCAGAGACCCGGTACTTC. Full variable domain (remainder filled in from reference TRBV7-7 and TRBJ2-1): GAGVSQSPRYKVTKRGQDVTLRCDPISSHATLYWYQQALGQGPEFLTYFNYEAQPDKSGLPSDRFSAERPEGSISTLTIQRTEQRDSAMYRCASSLTGSAETRYFGPGTRLTVL.

The CDR3 DNA reads as TGTGCCAGCAGTGCTAACGGGGGTCCGTACGAGCAGTACTTC. As protein: CASSANGGPYEQYF. This chain joins TRBV2 and TRBJ2-7, with D maybe TRBD2 (6 bases). This CDR3 is built from 14 residues. Germline lookup yields CDR1 SNHLY and CDR2 FYNNEI. V was clipped by 4 bases and J by 4 bases, with 14 bases between them.